The T cell receptor beta chain described here comes from a study of T cells expressing NK-cell markers. Overall study: One of the eight sequenced donors was seronegative, whereas the other seven were HCMV-seropositive. Study conclusions and caveats: Roughly 6 of the donors carried dominant NKG2C+ clonotypes that took up about 1.0-7.5% of their CD8+ T cells. In a few donors, dominant clonotypes made up about 25-60.1% of CD3+CD56-NKG2C+ cells.

Germline V lookup: CDR1 LGHDT, CDR2 YNNKEL (reference sequence). The CDR3 totals 16 residues. Details on this clonotype: What it binds is not known.

TCRdb reprocessed the 5' RACE reads, keeping one entry per CDR3 protein, no DNA. The sample spans over 350,000 distinct CDR3 sequences; the ten largest clones claim approximately 11%. The source material was blood T cells: a sorted CD56 or NKG2C T cell subset, CD4+ or CD8+ T cells, or bulk PBMC T cells (not recorded which). This TCR was sampled from a woman aged 50 to 65 in good health. V and J are TRBV3-1 and TRBJ2-5; the TRBD1 assignment by TCRdb is unverifiable without DNA. The CDR3 here is CASSPIKTGVGETQYF.